This T cell receptor (beta chain) was recovered during a study of T cell responses to AZD1222 COVID-19 vaccine. Study results and caveats: Among those given AZD1222, only 6 or 7 were seropositive at baseline. Among the donors, most were white British and more were female, and clonal diversity was possibly underestimated. Vaccination with two AZD1222 doses was followed by a rise in Spike-specific TCR breadth and depth.

Points on this clone: Its target is unknown.

The table came from immunoSEQ multiplex PCR; TCRdb's copy has only in-frame clones and leaves some out. The sample carries 120,000 or so clones, approximately 90% recorded once. The CDR3 length is 14 residues. Germline loops: CDR1 KGHSH, CDR2 LQKENI. V shed 8 bases, J shed 6 bases, and the junction held 9 bases outside the gene matches. The source was peripheral blood, collected 28 days after the second dose of the MenACWY control vaccine. The source is an adult who received the MenACWY meningococcal vaccine as a control. The rearrangement joins TRBV18 to TRBJ2-1; 8 bases agree with TRBD2. The CDR3 spells CASTRAGVVNEQFF. CDR3 coding DNA: TGTGCCAGCACAAGAGCGGGAGTGGTCAATGAGCAGTTCTTC.